This TCR beta chain is from a study of T cells expressing NK-cell markers. From the 5' RACE reads, TCRdb lists one entry per CDR3 protein and no DNA. This sample contains 350,000 to 450,000 distinct CDR3 sequences. Germline V gene lookup returns CDR1 ENHRY and CDR2 SYGVKD. The CDR3 is 18 amino acids. In regard to this clonotype: No antigen is known for it.

Overall study findings and caveats: NKG2C+ dominant clonotypes from roughly 6 donors made up about 1.0-8% of CD8+ T cells.

Sequencing was carried out using blood T cells: a sorted CD56 or NKG2C T cell subset, CD4+ or CD8+ T cells, or bulk PBMC T cells (not recorded which). The sequence derives from a man aged 18-69 years in good health. The chain uses TRBV10-3 and TRBJ2-3; the TCRdb call, TRBD2, lacks DNA for checking. CDR3: CAISSPPGLAGATDTQYF.